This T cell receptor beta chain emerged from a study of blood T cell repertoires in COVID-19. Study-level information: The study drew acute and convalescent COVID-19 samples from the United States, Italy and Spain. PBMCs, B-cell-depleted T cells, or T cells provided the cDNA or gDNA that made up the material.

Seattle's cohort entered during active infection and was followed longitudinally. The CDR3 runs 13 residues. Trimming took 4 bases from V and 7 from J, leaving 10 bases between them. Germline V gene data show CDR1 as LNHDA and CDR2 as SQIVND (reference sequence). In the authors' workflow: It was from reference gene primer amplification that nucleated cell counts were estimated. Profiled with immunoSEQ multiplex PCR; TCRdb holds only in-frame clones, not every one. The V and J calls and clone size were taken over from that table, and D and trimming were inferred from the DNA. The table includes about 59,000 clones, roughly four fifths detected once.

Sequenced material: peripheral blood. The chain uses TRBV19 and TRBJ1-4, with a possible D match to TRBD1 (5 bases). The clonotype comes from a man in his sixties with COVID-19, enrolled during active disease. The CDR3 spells CASSTSGLEKLFF. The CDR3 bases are TGTGCCAGTAGTACCTCAGGGCTTGAAAAACTGTTTTTT.